The T cell receptor (beta chain) under discussion was sequenced for a study of vaccination effects on CD4 cells after COVID-19. Overall study findings and caveats: Cross-reactivity toward common cold coronaviruses was confined to only 1 of 255 vaccine-induced clones in healthy vaccinees. Both infection-induced and vaccine-induced clones contracted markedly at late post-vaccination timepoints. Few convalescent patients and no early post-infection timepoints were included in the study.

Libraries were prepared by immunoSEQ multiplex PCR; TCRdb keeps only in-frame clonotypes and omits some of them. The sample consists of about 79,000 clones, roughly four fifths of them appearing once. Sequencing in the ViraFEST assay came after antigen-specific CD4+ T cells had been expanded with viral peptide pools, which were used to stimulate PBMC. Subsequent to a culture period of 10 to 11 days, CD4+ T cells were isolated. Replacing half the medium with IL-2 medium was done on days 3 and 7. Worth noting for this clone: As yet, its antigen is unknown.

The sample here was CD4+ T cells from PBMCs cultured with HCoV-229E spike peptides, taken before COVID-19 vaccination. The origin of this receptor is a human donor who received a COVID-19 vaccine.

The CDR3, as DNA: TGCGCCAGCAGTCTGGTGGGGGAGTGGACAGATACGCAGTATTTT. It yields the protein CASSLVGEWTDTQYF. V gene TRBV5-1 combines with J gene TRBJ2-3; either TRBD1 or TRBD2 may fit D (5 bases each). This CDR3 spans 15 amino acids. Trimming removed 5 bases at V and 3 bases at J, with 16 bases between. Germline lookup yields CDR1 SGHRS and CDR2 YFSETQ.